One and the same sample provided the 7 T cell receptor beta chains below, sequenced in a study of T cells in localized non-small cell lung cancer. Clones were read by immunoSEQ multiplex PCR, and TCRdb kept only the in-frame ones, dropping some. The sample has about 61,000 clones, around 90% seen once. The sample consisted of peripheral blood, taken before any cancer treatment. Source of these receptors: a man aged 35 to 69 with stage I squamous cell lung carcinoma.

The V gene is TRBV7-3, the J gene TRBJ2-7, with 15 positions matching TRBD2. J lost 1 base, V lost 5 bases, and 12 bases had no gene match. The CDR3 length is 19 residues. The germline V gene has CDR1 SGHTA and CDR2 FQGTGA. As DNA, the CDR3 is TGTGCCAGCAGCCCCTTTGGGACTAGCGGGAGGAGTGTATCCTACGAGCAGTACTTC. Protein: CASSPFGTSGRSVSYEQYF. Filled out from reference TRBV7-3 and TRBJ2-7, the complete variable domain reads GAGVSQTPSNKVTEKGKYVELRCDPISGHTALYWYRQSLGQGPEFLIYFQGTGAADDSGLPNDRFFAVRPEGSVSTLKIQRTERGDSAVYLCASSPFGTSGRSVSYEQYFGPGTRLTVT.

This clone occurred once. The CDR3 DNA follows: TGTGCCAGTAGTACTGTTGGACAGTCCGGGGAGCTGTTTTTT. It codes for CASSTVGQSGELFF. This sequence joins TRBV19 and TRBJ2-2; D is possibly TRBD1 (6 bases). Trimming shortened V by 4 bases and J by 6 bases, and 12 bases separated the two germline ends. Germline CDR1 LNHDA, CDR2 SQIVND (reference sequence). The CDR3 extends over 14 amino acids.

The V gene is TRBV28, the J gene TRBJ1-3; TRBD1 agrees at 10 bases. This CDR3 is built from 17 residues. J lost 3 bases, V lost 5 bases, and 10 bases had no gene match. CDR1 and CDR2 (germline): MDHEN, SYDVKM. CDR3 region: CASSLTGTGVLGNTIYF. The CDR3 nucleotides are TGTGCCAGCAGTCTAACCGGGACAGGGGTTCTTGGAAACACCATATATTTT.

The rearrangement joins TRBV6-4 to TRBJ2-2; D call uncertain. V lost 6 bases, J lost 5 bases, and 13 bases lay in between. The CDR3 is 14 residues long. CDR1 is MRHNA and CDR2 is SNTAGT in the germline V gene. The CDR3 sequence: CASSLRWATGELFF. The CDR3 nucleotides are TGTGCCAGCAGCCTTCGGTGGGCAACCGGGGAGCTGTTTTTT.

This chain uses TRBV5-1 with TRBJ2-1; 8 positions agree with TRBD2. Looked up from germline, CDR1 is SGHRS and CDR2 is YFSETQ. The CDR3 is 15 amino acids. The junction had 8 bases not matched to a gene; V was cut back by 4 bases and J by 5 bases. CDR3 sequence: CASSRTSGPNNEQFF. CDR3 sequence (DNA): TGCGCCAGCAGCCGTACTAGCGGCCCAAACAATGAGCAGTTCTTC.

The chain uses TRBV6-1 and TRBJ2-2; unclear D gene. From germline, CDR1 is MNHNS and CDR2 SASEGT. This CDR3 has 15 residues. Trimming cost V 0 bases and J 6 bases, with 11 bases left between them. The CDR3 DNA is TGTGCCAGCAGTGAAGCGGGCCTATTCCCCGGGGAGCTGTTTTTT. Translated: CASSEAGLFPGELFF.

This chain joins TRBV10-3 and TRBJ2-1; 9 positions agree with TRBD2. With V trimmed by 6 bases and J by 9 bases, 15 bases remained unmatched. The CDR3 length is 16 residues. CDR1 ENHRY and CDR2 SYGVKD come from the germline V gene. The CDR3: CAIRRAGGDSFGEQFF. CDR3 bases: TGTGCCATCAGGAGAGCGGGAGGTGATTCCTTTGGTGAGCAGTTCTTC.